A selection of T cell receptor beta chains follows, all from one sample in a study of response to subunit inactivated influenza vaccine. TCRdb recomputed calls from the RT-PCR reads with MiXCR, one row per CDR3 protein. The sample carries under 750,000 distinct CDR3 sequences, 10% to 15% recorded once. The sequencing used PBMCs from blood, collected on the day of vaccination. The receptor set was obtained from a man aged 50 or older who received an inactivated influenza vaccine. Each CDR3 is given with its conserved first and last residue. Fields, in order: J gene, D gene, V gene, clone size, CDR3 DNA, CDR3 protein. A D gene is named only where the DNA matches it firmly. A clone size is listed for some rows: how often the clone was seen (once, few, many), or a class if it is expanded.

TRBJ2-1 - TRBV5-1 - TGCGCCAGCAGCTGGGACGGTAGGTCCTACAATGAGCAGTTCTTC CASSWDGRSYNEQFF
TRBJ1-5 TRBD1 TRBV5-6 many TGTGCCAGCAGCTATCGACAGGGGGTCCAGCCCCAGCATTTT CASSYRQGVQPQHF
TRBJ2-4 - TRBV28 many TGTGCCAGCAGAACAGGGTTTGGAAGAAACATTCAGTACTTC CASRTGFGRNIQYF
TRBJ2-1 TRBD1 TRBV3-1 - TGTGCCAGCAGCCAAAGGACAGGGGGAGGGAAGCAGTTCTTC CASSQRTGGGKQFF
TRBJ2-7 - TRBV9 few TGTGCCAGCAGCCCCCGCTCCGGGAACTACGAGCAGTACTTC CASSPRSGNYEQYF
TRBJ2-3 TRBD2 TRBV9 many TGTGCCAGCAGCGCCTTACTAGCGGGGGGCACAGATACGCAGTATTTT CASSALLAGGTDTQYF
TRBJ2-5 - TRBV5-1 once TGCGCCAGCAGCTTGGCGGCTAGCCAAGAGGCCCAGTACTTC CASSLAASQEAQYF
TRBJ2-3 TRBD2 TRBV4-3 few TGCGCCAGCAGCCAAGATTCGCGGGAGGGTCCCACAGATACGCAGTATTTT CASSQDSREGPTDTQYF
TRBJ2-3 TRBD2 TRBV28 - TGTGCCAGCAGTCCCTCACCCCGGGCGGGGGACCCCGATACGCAGGATTTT CASSPSPRAGDPDTQDF
TRBJ2-1 TRBD2 TRBV5-1 few TGCGCCAGCAGCTTGGGGATTAGCGGGAGACTTGATGAGCAGTTCTTC CASSLGISGRLDEQFF
TRBJ2-2 TRBD2 TRBV5-1 - TGCGCCAGCAGCTTGGAACCCGGGACTAGAGGCAGGGAGCTGTTTTTT CASSLEPGTRGRELFF
TRBJ2-2 TRBD1 TRBV5-1 few TGCGCCAGCAGCCCCCGGACAGGGGAAACCGGGGAGCTGTTTTTT CASSPRTGETGELFF
TRBJ1-6 - TRBV15 few TGTGCCACCAGCAGGGGGGGCGTCGCGTTTAATTCACCCCTCCACTTT CATSRGGVAFNSPLHF
TRBJ1-3 TRBD1 TRBV12-3/TRBV12-4 - TGTGCCAGCAGTTTAGACCCAGGGGGACGAAACACCATATATTTT CASSLDPGGRNTIYF
TRBJ2-2 - TRBV11-2 - TGTGCCAGCAGCTCCCCCATGGCCGGGGAGCTGTTTTTT CASSSPMAGELFF
TRBJ2-1 TRBD1 TRBV11-3 - TGTGCCAGCAGCCGGACGGGACAGGGACATGAGCAGTTCTTC CASSRTGQGHEQFF
TRBJ1-1 TRBD1 TRBV6-1 - TGTGCCAGCACCGAGACAGGGGTTGGAACTGAAGCTTTCTTT CASTETGVGTEAFF
TRBJ2-7 - TRBV7-8 many TGTGCCAGCAGCTTGTCAAAGGGTGGCTACGAGCAGTACTTC CASSLSKGGYEQYF
TRBJ2-3 TRBD2 TRBV7-2 few TGTGCCAGCCGTCTAGCGGGAGAACCAGATACGCAGTATTTT CASRLAGEPDTQYF
TRBJ1-1 - TRBV20-1 many TGCAGTGCTGGGCGTAGAAACACTGAAGCTTTCTTT CSAGRRNTEAFF
TRBJ2-7 - TRBV20-1 few TGCAGTGCGAGAGCTGGGGTCGGCTACGAGCAGTACTTC CSARAGVGYEQYF
TRBJ2-3 TRBD2 TRBV4-2 - TGTGCCAGCAGCCAAGATCTGGCGGGGGGAGCCACAGATACGCAGTATTTT CASSQDLAGGATDTQYF
TRBJ2-2 TRBD1 TRBV5-3 - TGTGCCAGGGGCCCCGGGACAGCCACCGGGGAGCTGTTTTTT CARGPGTATGELFF
TRBJ1-1 - TRBV4-2 few TGTGCCAGCAGCCAAGAAAAGTTGAACACTGAAGCTTTCTTT CASSQEKLNTEAFF
TRBJ2-3 TRBD1 TRBV19 - TGTGCCTCAGTCCCGGGACAGGGCACAGATACGCAGTATTTT CASVPGQGTDTQYF
TRBJ2-3 TRBD2 TRBV6-1 - TGTGCCAGCAGTGGACGGGGGGGCCACACGCCCACAGATACGCAGTATTTT CASSGRGGHTPTDTQYF
TRBJ1-5 - TRBV7-2 - TGTGCCAGCAGCTTATTATTCGGGGGGAATCAGCCCCAGCATTTT CASSLLFGGNQPQHF
TRBJ1-3 - TRBV5-1 few TGCGCCAGCAGCCTGAGGGGGAACACCATATATTTT CASSLRGNTIYF
TRBJ2-4 - TRBV5-1 - TGCGCCAGCTCTCGTCCGGGTAGCAAAAACATTCAGTACTTC CASSRPGSKNIQYF
TRBJ2-3 TRBD2 TRBV29-1 - TGCAGCGTTGTAGGACTAGCGGGGGCCCTTAGCACAGATACGCAGTATTTT CSVVGLAGALSTDTQYF
TRBJ2-7 - TRBV6-1 - TGTGCCAGCAGTGAAAGGGTCGCATTCTCAGGCACCTACGAGCAGTACTTC CASSERVAFSGTYEQYF
TRBJ2-1 TRBD2 TRBV20-1 - TGCAGTGCTAGAGACCAAAGTAGCGGGAAAATGCGTGAGCAGTTCTTC CSARDQSSGKMREQFF
TRBJ2-2 TRBD2 TRBV5-1 - TGCGCCAGCAGCCCCCTCCCCCGGGGGGGTACGTCCACCGGGGAGCTGTTTTTT CASSPLPRGGTSTGELFF
TRBJ2-1 - TRBV11-2 - TGTGCCAGCAGCCCCCAGGGGCATGAGCAGTTCTTC CASSPQGHEQFF
TRBJ2-1 - TRBV25-1 - TGTGCCACTGAAGGGGGAAGGTTCAATGAGCAGTTCTTC CATEGGRFNEQFF
TRBJ1-1 - TRBV12-3/TRBV12-4 - TGTGCCAGCAGTTTAGTCCGGGTAGAAGCTTTCTTT CASSLVRVEAFF
TRBJ1-1 - TRBV10-3 few TGTGCCATCACCGGTAATCACGAGCCTGAAGCTTTCTTT CAITGNHEPEAFF
TRBJ1-3 - TRBV3-1 - TGTGCCAGCAGTCGGGGGGGTCTGAAGAACACCATATATTTT CASSRGGLKNTIYF
TRBJ2-7 TRBD1 TRBV25-1 - TGTGCCAGCAGTGATCATGGGGTTTCGGACAGGGTCGGCGAGCAGTACTTC CASSDHGVSDRVGEQYF
TRBJ2-2 - TRBV9 - TGTGCCAGCAGCGTAGCCGCCGGGGAGCTGTTTTTT CASSVAAGELFF
TRBJ2-3 TRBD2 TRBV7-2 few TGTGCCAGCAGCGGGACTAGCTGGGCAGATACGCAGTATTTT CASSGTSWADTQYF
TRBJ2-5 - TRBV20-1 - TGCAGTGCTAGAGTCTTCGGATATCACTACGAGACCCAGTACTTC CSARVFGYHYETQYF